This is a list of T cell receptor beta chains from one sample in a study of regulatory T cells in long-lasting Graves disease. TCRdb independently ran MiXCR on the multiplex PCR reads; one entry per CDR3 protein. This table has 440,000 or so distinct CDR3 sequences, approximately 16% appearing once. These data also featured in a second study, about T cells in Graves' hyperthyroidism and ophthalmopathy.

The source material was peripheral blood mononuclear cells (PBMCs), sampled at new diagnosis, from a patient treated with antithyroid drugs. These TCRs come from a woman between 25 and 40 years old with Graves disease. CDR3s include the opening cysteine and the closing phenylalanine or tryptophan. Each record gives: V gene, J gene, D gene, clone size, CDR3 DNA, CDR3 protein. D genes are given only for firm matches. Not every row has a clone size; where given, it reads once, few, many or a size class.

v_gene: TRBV6-9; j_gene: TRBJ2-1; d_gene: NA; abundance: many; CDR3nt: TGTGCCAGCAGTTTGGGGGACCAGAAGCAGTTCTTC; CDR3aa: CASSLGDQKQFF
v_gene: TRBV7-9; j_gene: TRBJ2-7; d_gene: NA; abundance: many; CDR3nt: TGTGCCAGCAGCCCGACGGACAATTACGAGCAGTACTTC; CDR3aa: CASSPTDNYEQYF
v_gene: TRBV12-3/TRBV12-4; j_gene: TRBJ1-5; d_gene: TRBD1; abundance: many; CDR3nt: TGTGCCAGCAGGATGGGGGACAGGGACAATCAGCCCCAGCATTTT; CDR3aa: CASRMGDRDNQPQHF
v_gene: TRBV15; j_gene: TRBJ2-2; d_gene: NA; abundance: once; CDR3nt: TGTGCCACCAGCGTCTTGGGCAGGGGCGGGGAGCTGTTTTTT; CDR3aa: CATSVLGRGGELFF
v_gene: TRBV7-8; j_gene: TRBJ2-7; d_gene: TRBD1; abundance: many; CDR3nt: TGTGCCAGCAGCTTGGGACAGGGGACCCCCGAGCAGTACTTC; CDR3aa: CASSLGQGTPEQYF
v_gene: TRBV27; j_gene: TRBJ1-1; d_gene: TRBD1; abundance: many; CDR3nt: TGTGCCAGCAGCATTTTGAGTACAGGGGGCACTGAAGCTTTCTTT; CDR3aa: CASSILSTGGTEAFF
v_gene: TRBV12-3/TRBV12-4; j_gene: TRBJ2-3; d_gene: TRBD2; abundance: few; CDR3nt: TGTGCCAGCAGGCCTCTGGGACTAGCGGCCACAGATACGCAGTATTTT; CDR3aa: CASRPLGLAATDTQYF
v_gene: TRBV6-1; j_gene: TRBJ1-6; d_gene: NA; abundance: many; CDR3nt: TGTGCCAGCAGTATGGGCCCTTCAATATATAATTCACCCCTCCACTTT; CDR3aa: CASSMGPSIYNSPLHF
v_gene: TRBV11-2; j_gene: TRBJ1-5; d_gene: TRBD1; abundance: NA; CDR3nt: TGTGCCAGCAGCCCGGACAGGGGCGCCCATCAGCCCCAGCATTTT; CDR3aa: CASSPDRGAHQPQHF
v_gene: TRBV27; j_gene: TRBJ2-3; d_gene: NA; abundance: many; CDR3nt: TGTGCCAGCGCCCCGTTTGGTAGCGGAATTGAGGATACGCAGTATTTT; CDR3aa: CASAPFGSGIEDTQYF
v_gene: TRBV3-1; j_gene: TRBJ1-5; d_gene: NA; abundance: many; CDR3nt: TGTGCCAGCTCTCTGCAGGGCTTAGATCAGCCCCAGCATTTT; CDR3aa: CASSLQGLDQPQHF
v_gene: TRBV20-1; j_gene: TRBJ2-1; d_gene: NA; abundance: many; CDR3nt: TGCAGTGCTAGACCTAGCCACAATGAGCAGTTCTTC; CDR3aa: CSARPSHNEQFF
v_gene: TRBV11-2; j_gene: TRBJ2-7; d_gene: NA; abundance: many; CDR3nt: TGTGCCAGCAGCCTCCGTGGGCCGGGGGAGCAGTACTTC; CDR3aa: CASSLRGPGEQYF
v_gene: TRBV11-2; j_gene: TRBJ2-7; d_gene: TRBD1; abundance: many; CDR3nt: TGTGCCAGCACCCAATGGACAGGGGACACCTACGAGCAGTACTTC; CDR3aa: CASTQWTGDTYEQYF
v_gene: TRBV12-3/TRBV12-4; j_gene: TRBJ1-4; d_gene: NA; abundance: NA; CDR3nt: TGTGCCAGCCTGTCCAGGGGAGGTGAAAAACTGTTTTTT; CDR3aa: CASLSRGGEKLFF
v_gene: TRBV20-1; j_gene: TRBJ1-2; d_gene: NA; abundance: many; CDR3nt: TGCAGTGCTAGAGATGTCTTGAGCTATGGCTACACCTTC; CDR3aa: CSARDVLSYGYTF